This T cell receptor (beta chain) was profiled in a study of vaccination and CD4 T cells after COVID-19 (dated by TCRdb to about 2022). Regarding the research as a whole: The convalescent cohort included six males and four females, with two Hispanic individuals, seven Caucasians, two Asians and one multiracial person. The spike-specific CD4+ TCR repertoire was compared before and after mRNA vaccination in approximately ten COVID-19 convalescent patients and a few infection-naive healthy vaccine recipients. Control cultures received a CEFX viral epitope pool as the positive control, an HIV-1 Nef peptide pool as the negative control, or no peptide. The time from the second vaccine dose to post-vaccine blood sampling had a median of roughly 79 days and ranged from roughly 13 to 241 days. Participants received two doses of either the Pfizer-BioNTech BNT162b2 vaccine (n=8) or the Moderna mRNA-1273 vaccine (n=2). Post-COVID blood samples from convalescent patients were collected a median of roughly 100 days after diagnosis, with a range of roughly 30 to 170 days. Overlapping spike peptide pools from SARS-CoV-2 and from the common cold coronaviruses HCoV-NL63, HCoV-OC43 and HCoV-229E were used as culture stimuli. At the TCR clonotype level, an earlier paper using these donors assessed memory CD4+ T cell crossreactivity between SARS-CoV-2 and common cold coronavirus spike proteins. The full study reports these points: In convalescent patients, a median about 86% of post-vaccine SARS-CoV-2-reactive clones were detected only after vaccination, suggesting vaccine-specific priming. Of the vaccine-specific clones in convalescent patients, 304 of 307, or nearly all, reacted only to SARS-CoV-2 spike and did not cross-react with common cold coronaviruses. Only a relatively small number of convalescent patients were included in the study, and early timepoints following natural infection were not analyzed. The median count of SARS-CoV-2-reactive clonotypes went up from some 23 after infection to a few dozen after vaccination, although the change was not significant.

This specimen's treatment or condition label, interpreted: approximately 11-day PBMC culture with coronavirus spike peptide pools or control peptides (ViraFEST assay). CD4+ T cells from unexposed donors were collected before the COVID-19 pandemic (2011-2018). The ViraFEST assay, used in the study, expanded antigen-specific T cells with peptide pools and then identified the expanded clonotypes through TCR sequencing. Each well held fewer than 2.5 million PBMCs cultured with roughly 10 ug/ml peptide pools in IMDM containing approximately 5% human AB serum and roughly 9.3 IU/ml IL-2. Half of the culture medium was replaced with fresh IL-2-containing medium on days 3 and 7. Once the cells had been in culture for over nine days, the EasySep CD4+ T cell isolation kit was used to isolate CD4+ T cells by negative selection. Unexposed donor CD4+ T cells were tested for reactivity to SARS-CoV-2 S and N and four common cold coronavirus spike pools, as cell number allowed. Ficoll-Paque Plus gradient centrifugation was used to isolate PBMCs from whole blood, and the isolated PBMCs were then either used fresh or cryopreserved at -140C. Triplicate wells were generally used for each culture condition. The leukapheresis product used for the unexposed donors was purchased from a commercial source.

About this clonotype itself: Its antigen remains unidentified. Qualities for individual bases were not recorded, and no much larger clone is one base off.

Looking up the germline V gene yields CDR1 SGHRS and CDR2 YFSETQ. The CDR3 contains 15 residues, cysteine and phenylalanine counted. CDR3 DNA is the only sequence kept; it has 45 bases, read in frame from the first base. V ends up 0 bases short and J 7 bases short, with an unmatched junction base count of 6. The library was built by means of PCR. TCR sequencing of DNA from cultured CD4+ T cells used the Oncomine TCR Beta short-read assay at the Johns Hopkins FTIC core. Genomic DNA was extracted from the cultured CD4+ T cells with the QIAamp micro DNA kit. Oncomine TCR Beta libraries from cultured CD4+ T cells were pooled with unique dual indexes and sequenced on an Illumina iSeq 100. Under the source paper's analysis protocol: Non-productive sequences were removed, and CDR3s that did not start with C, did not end with F or W, or were shorter than 7 amino acids were discarded. Antigen-specific clonotypes were identified with the MANAFEST web application by comparing peptide-stimulated wells with reference and other culture wells. An FDR below 0.05, an odds ratio above 5, and a productive frequency above 0.1% in at least two of three replicate wells were required for clones to be considered positive. Cross-reactive clonotypes were defined as significantly expanded in both SARS-CoV-2 spike wells and at least one common cold coronavirus spike condition. Using R version 3.6.1, CDR3 homology was evaluated through Levenshtein distances (stringdist) along with unrooted phylogenetic trees (ape). TCRdb trimmed the raw reads at Q25, called clones with MiXCR and kept productive beta chains. Every distinct CDR3 protein forms one entry, paired with its most common genes and DNA. The authors' filters were not applied to this entry. The sample yields several thousand distinct CDR3 sequences; 39% were counted once. The ten largest clones represent around 41% of the sample.

This clonotype was sampled from a human donor in good health. The sample consisted of CD4+ T cells from blood, cultured in vitro. The chain uses TRBV5-1 and TRBJ2-5, and 10 junction bases match TRBD2. The sequence in DNA is TGCGCCAGCAGCTTGGAACTAGCGGGGCCAGGGACCCAGTACTTC. This translates into CASSLELAGPGTQYF.